Below, 5 T cell receptor beta chains from the same sample are listed, as sequenced in a study of cytomegalovirus exposure and HLA in healthy donors. A multiplex PCR was run with 60 Vbeta primers and 13 Jbeta primers. Sequenced by immunoSEQ multiplex PCR; TCRdb stores in-frame clones only, minus some. This sample carries about 150,000 clones, 73% of them seen once, and the ten largest clones take about 1.5%. Sequencing was done on a sample of PBMCs. The receptors shown here come from a woman between 18 and 29 years old in good health and CMV-seronegative.

The chain carries TRBV28 and TRBJ2-4; 14 positions match TRBD2. The CDR3 spans 20 residues. J was trimmed by 0 bases and V by 6 bases; bases with no gene match: 13. Per the germline V gene, CDR1 is MDHEN and CDR2 is SYDVKM. CDR3 sequence (DNA): TGTGCCAGCAGCCTCCTCGGGACTAGCGGGGGCCGTATAGCCAAAAACATTCAGTACTTC. This translates into CASSLLGTSGGRIAKNIQYF.

This clone was found a few times. The chain carries TRBV7-8 and TRBJ2-1; TRBD2 agrees at 11 bases. Germline CDR1 is SGHVS and CDR2 is FQNEAQ. The V gene end was trimmed by 3 bases and the J gene end by 11 bases; junction bases not matched to a gene: 9. The CDR3 is made up of 15 amino acids. CDR3 sequence reads: CASSFSGGAELQQFF. The CDR3 DNA sequence: TGTGCCAGCAGCTTTAGCGGGGGGGCCGAATTGCAGCAGTTCTTC.

As regards this clone: This CDR3 is also generated by other DNA sequences in the sample. The rearrangement uses TRBV2 and TRBJ2-3; TRBD2 matches at 9 bases. From germline, CDR1 is SNHLY and CDR2 FYNNEI. There are 15 residues in the CDR3. After removal of 5 bases from V and 6 bases from J, the junction contained 9 bases not matched to a gene. The CDR3 loop is CASSPSGKATDTQYF. The CDR3 DNA reads as TGTGCCAGCAGTCCTAGCGGGAAGGCCACGGATACGCAGTATTTT.

The chain links TRBV5-5 to TRBJ2-7; D gene uncertain. The CDR3 runs 14 residues. Germline assignment: CDR1 SGHKS and CDR2 YYEKEE (reference sequence). V dropped 0 bases and J dropped 5 bases, with 12 bases sitting between them. CDR3 sequence: CASSLALGPDEQYF. As DNA, the CDR3 is TGTGCCAGCAGCTTGGCCTTGGGCCCGGACGAGCAGTACTTC. Using reference TRBV5-5 and TRBJ2-7 for the parts outside the CDR3, the full variable domain is DAGVTQSPTHLIKTRGQQVTLRCSPISGHKSVSWYQQVLGQGPQFIFQYYEKEERGRGNFPDRFSARQFPNYSSELNVNALLLGDSALYLCASSLALGPDEQYFGPGTRLTVT.

Of note for this clone: An end of the junction differs from the germline gene, which may be a read error. The V call is TRBV4-1, the J call TRBJ2-3, with D maybe TRBD2 (5 bases). There are 13 residues in the CDR3. CDR1 is MGHRA and CDR2 is YSYEKL in the germline V gene. CDR3 loop: CASSRYWGDAQYF. Here the CDR3 DNA reads TGCGCCAGCAGCCGATATTGGGGAGATGCGCAGTATTTT.